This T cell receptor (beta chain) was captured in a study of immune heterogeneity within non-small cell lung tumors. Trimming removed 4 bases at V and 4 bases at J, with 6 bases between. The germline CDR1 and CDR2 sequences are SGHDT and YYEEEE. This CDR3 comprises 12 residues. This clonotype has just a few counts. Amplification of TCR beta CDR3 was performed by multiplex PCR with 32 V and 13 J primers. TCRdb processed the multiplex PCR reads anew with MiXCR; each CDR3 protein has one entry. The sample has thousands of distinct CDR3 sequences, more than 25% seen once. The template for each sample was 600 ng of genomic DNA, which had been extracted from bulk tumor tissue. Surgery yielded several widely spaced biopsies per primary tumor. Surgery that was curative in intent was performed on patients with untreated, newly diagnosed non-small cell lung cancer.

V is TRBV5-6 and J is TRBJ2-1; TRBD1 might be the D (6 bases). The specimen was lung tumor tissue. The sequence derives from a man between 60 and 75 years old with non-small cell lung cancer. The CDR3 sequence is CASSGQYNEQFF. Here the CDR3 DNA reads TGTGCCAGCAGCGGACAGTACAATGAGCAGTTCTTC.